The clone carrying this T cell receptor beta chain appeared a few times. Its antigen remains unknown. This record comes from a study of early T cells in non-severe SARS-CoV-2 infection. Study overall: The study sequenced bulk RNA from unsorted whole blood, with chains unpaired.

Unique molecular identifiers (one per individual cDNA molecule) were attached. TCRdb ran MiXCR on the 5' RACE reads and lists one entry per CDR3 protein. The repertoire holds some 40,000 distinct CDR3 sequences, with 4.5% to 5.5% as singletons. This CDR3 spans 15 amino acids. CDR1 and CDR2 from the germline V gene are LNHNV and YYDKDF (reference sequence). V lost 0 bases and J 1 base, leaving 7 bases between the germline ends. General observations from the study: Matching against VDJdb likely underestimated virus-specific expansions, favoring anti-spike CD8.

This clonotype originated in an adult who was a healthcare worker with PCR-confirmed SARS-CoV-2 infection or an uninfected control (not recorded which). The chain combines TRBV15 with TRBJ2-1; no reliable D call. The sequencing sample was made of whole blood. The chain's CDR3 is CATSREQWSYNEQFF. The CDR3 DNA reads as TGTGCCACCAGCAGAGAACAATGGTCCTACAATGAGCAGTTCTTC. Full variable domain (outside the CDR3, taken from reference TRBV15 and TRBJ2-1): DAMVIQNPRYQVTQFGKPVTLSCSQTLNHNVMYWYQQKSSQAPKLLFHYYDKDFNNEADTPDNFQSRRPNTSFCFLDIRSPGLGDTAMYLCATSREQWSYNEQFFGPGTRLTVL.